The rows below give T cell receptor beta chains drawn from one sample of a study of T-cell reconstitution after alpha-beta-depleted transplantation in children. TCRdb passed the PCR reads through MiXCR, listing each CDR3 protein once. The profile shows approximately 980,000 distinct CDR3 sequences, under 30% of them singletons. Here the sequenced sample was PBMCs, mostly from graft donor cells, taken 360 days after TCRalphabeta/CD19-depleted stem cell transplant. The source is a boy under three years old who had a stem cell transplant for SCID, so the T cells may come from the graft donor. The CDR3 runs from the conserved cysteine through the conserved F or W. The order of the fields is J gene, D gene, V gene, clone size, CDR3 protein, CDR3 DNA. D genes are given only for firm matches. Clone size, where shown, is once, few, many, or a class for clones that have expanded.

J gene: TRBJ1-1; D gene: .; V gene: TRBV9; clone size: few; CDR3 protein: CASSAPPVMNTEAFF; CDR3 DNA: TGTGCCAGCAGCGCCCCCCCCGTCATGAACACTGAAGCTTTCTTT
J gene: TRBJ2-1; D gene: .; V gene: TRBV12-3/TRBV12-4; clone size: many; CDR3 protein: CASSLRPLSSYNEQFF; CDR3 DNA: TGTGCCAGCAGTTTGAGGCCCCTGAGCTCCTACAATGAGCAGTTCTTC
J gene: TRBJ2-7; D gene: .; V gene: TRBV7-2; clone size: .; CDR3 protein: CASSLGSGGKAYEQYF; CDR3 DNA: TGTGCCAGCAGCTTAGGCTCCGGTGGGAAAGCCTACGAGCAGTACTTC
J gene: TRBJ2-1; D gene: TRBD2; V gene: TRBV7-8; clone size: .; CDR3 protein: CASSRSPRLAYNEQFF; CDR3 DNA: TGTGCCAGCAGCCGCTCTCCCCGACTAGCTTACAATGAGCAGTTCTTC
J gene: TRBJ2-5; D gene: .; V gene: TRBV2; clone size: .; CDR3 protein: CASSLDNLPRETQYF; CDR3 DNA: TGTGCCAGCAGTCTGGACAACCTACCGCGGGAGACCCAGTACTTC
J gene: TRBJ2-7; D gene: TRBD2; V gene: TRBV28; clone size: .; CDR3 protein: CASSFGTSWREQYF; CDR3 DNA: TGTGCCAGCAGTTTCGGGACTAGCTGGCGTGAGCAGTACTTC
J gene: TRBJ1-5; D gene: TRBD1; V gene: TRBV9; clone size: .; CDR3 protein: CASSRGSTGNQPQHF; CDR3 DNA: TGTGCCAGCAGCCGGGGGTCGACAGGGAACCAGCCCCAGCATTTT
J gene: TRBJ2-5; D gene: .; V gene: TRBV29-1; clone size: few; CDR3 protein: CSVGFETQYF; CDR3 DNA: TGCAGCGTTGGTTTTGAGACCCAGTACTTC
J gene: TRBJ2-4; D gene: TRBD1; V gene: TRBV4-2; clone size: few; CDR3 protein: CASSHPGPGQQPNGLAKNIQYF; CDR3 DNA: TGTGCCAGCAGCCATCCCGGCCCGGGACAGCAACCTAATGGTCTAGCCAAAAACATTCAGTACTTC
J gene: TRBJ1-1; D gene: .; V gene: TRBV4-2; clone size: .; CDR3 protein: CASSQDAGWLKAFF; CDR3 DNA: TGTGCCAGCAGCCAAGATGCGGGTTGGTTAAAGGCTTTCTTT
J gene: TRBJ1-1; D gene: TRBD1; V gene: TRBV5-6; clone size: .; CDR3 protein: CASSLLGQGVGNTEAFF; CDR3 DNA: TGTGCCAGCAGCTTGTTAGGACAGGGGGTTGGAAACACTGAAGCTTTCTTT
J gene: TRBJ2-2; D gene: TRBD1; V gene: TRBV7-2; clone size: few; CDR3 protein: CASSFRDRETGELFF; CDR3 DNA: TGTGCCAGCAGCTTCCGGGACAGGGAGACCGGGGAGCTGTTTTTT
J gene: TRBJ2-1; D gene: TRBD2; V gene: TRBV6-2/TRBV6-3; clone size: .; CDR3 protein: CASSYEAGGFREQFF; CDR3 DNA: TGTGCCAGCAGTTACGAGGCGGGGGGGTTTCGGGAGCAGTTCTTC
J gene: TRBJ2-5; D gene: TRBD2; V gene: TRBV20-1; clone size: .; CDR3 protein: CSASPGLAAQETQYF; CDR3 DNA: TGCAGTGCTAGTCCGGGACTAGCGGCTCAAGAGACCCAGTACTTC
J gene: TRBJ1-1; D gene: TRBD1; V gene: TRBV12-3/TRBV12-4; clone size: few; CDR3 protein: CASSLGQGREAFF; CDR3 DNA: TGTGCCAGCAGTTTAGGACAGGGAAGGGAAGCTTTCTTT
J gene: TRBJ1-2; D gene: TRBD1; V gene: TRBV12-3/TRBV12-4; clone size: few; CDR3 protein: CASSQDGRQGANRGYTF; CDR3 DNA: TGTGCCAGCAGTCAAGACGGGAGACAGGGGGCGAATCGTGGCTACACCTTC
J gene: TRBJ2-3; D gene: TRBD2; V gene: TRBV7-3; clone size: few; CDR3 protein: CASSLKSSAGGSTDTQYF; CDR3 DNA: TGTGCCAGCAGCTTAAAAAGTTCAGCGGGGGGTTCCACAGATACGCAGTATTTT
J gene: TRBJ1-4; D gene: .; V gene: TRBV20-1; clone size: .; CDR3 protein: CSARIGFNEKLFF; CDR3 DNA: TGCAGTGCTAGGATAGGCTTTAATGAAAAACTGTTTTTT
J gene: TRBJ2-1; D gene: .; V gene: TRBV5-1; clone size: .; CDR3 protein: CASSFRFPGENEQFF; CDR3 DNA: TGCGCCAGCAGCTTTAGATTCCCTGGGGAGAATGAGCAGTTCTTC
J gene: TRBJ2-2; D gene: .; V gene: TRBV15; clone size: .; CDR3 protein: CATSRQGRAGELFF; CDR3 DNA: TGTGCCACCAGCAGACAGGGACGGGCCGGGGAGCTGTTTTTT
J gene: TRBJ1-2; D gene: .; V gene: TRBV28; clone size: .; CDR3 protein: CASSLQGRGGYTF; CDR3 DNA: TGTGCCAGCAGTTTACAGGGCCGGGGGGGCTACACCTTC
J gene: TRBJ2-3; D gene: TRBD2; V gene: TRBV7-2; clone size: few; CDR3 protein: CASGLAGGRATDTQYF; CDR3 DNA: TGTGCCAGCGGCCTAGCGGGGGGGCGTGCAACAGATACGCAGTATTTT
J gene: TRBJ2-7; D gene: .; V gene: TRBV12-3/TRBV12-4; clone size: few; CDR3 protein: CASSRTQTVKQYF; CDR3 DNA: TGTGCCAGCAGTCGAACCCAGACAGTTAAGCAGTACTTC
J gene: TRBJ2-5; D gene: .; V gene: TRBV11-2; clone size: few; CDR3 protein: CASSLFNAGETQYF; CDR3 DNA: TGTGCCAGCAGCTTATTTAACGCAGGAGAGACCCAGTACTTC
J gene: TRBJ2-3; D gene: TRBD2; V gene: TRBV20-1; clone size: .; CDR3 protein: CSASPASGASTDTQYF; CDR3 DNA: TGCAGTGCTAGCCCTGCTAGCGGCGCTAGCACAGATACGCAGTATTTT
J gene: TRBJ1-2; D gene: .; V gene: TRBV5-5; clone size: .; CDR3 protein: CASSLGGGVNYGYTF; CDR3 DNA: TGTGCCAGCAGCTTGGGAGGTGGGGTTAACTATGGCTACACCTTC
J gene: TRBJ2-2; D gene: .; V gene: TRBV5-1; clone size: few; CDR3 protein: CASSALSTGELFF; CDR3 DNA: TGCGCCAGCAGCGCCCTGAGTACCGGGGAGCTGTTTTTT
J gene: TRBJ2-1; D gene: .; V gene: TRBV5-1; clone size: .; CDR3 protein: CASSLAVGGNEQFF; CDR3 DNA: TGCGCCAGCAGCTTGGCCGTAGGGGGCAATGAGCAGTTCTTC
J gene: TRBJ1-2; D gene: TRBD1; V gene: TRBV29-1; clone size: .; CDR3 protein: CSVEPDRANYGYTF; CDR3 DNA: TGCAGCGTTGAACCCGACAGGGCGAACTATGGCTACACCTTC
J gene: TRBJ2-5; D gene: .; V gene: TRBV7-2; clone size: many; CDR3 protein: CASSYLQETQYF; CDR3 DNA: TGTGCCAGCAGCTACCTCCAAGAGACCCAGTACTTC
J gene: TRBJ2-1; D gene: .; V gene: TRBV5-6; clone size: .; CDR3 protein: CASRGGLSVPRNEQFF; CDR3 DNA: TGTGCCAGCAGAGGGGGGTTGTCGGTCCCCCGCAATGAGCAGTTCTTC
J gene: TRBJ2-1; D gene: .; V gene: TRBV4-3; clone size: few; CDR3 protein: CASSQDRTVYNEQFF; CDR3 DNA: TGCGCCAGCAGCCAAGATCGGACAGTATACAATGAGCAGTTCTTC
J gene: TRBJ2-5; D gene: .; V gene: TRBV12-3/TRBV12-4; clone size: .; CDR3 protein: CASSRLAKETQYF; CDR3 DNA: TGTGCCAGCAGTCGACTTGCAAAAGAGACCCAGTACTTC
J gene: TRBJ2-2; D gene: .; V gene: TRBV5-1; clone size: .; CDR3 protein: CASSSKTLTGELFF; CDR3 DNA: TGCGCCAGCAGCTCCAAGACCCTCACCGGGGAGCTGTTTTTT
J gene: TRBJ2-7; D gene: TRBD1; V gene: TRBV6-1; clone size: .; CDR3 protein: CASSRQGVGSYEQYF; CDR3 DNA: TGTGCCAGCAGTCGACAGGGAGTAGGGTCCTACGAGCAGTACTTC
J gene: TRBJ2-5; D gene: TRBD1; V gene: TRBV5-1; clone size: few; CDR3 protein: CASSLSGTGYQETQYF; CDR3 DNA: TGCGCCAGCAGCTTGTCCGGGACAGGGTACCAAGAGACCCAGTACTTC
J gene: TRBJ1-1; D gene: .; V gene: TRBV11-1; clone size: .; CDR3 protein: CASCPPSLYTEAFF; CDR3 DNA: TGTGCCAGCTGTCCCCCTTCCCTATACACTGAAGCTTTCTTT
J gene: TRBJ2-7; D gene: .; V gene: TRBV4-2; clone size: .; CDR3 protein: CASSQDSHFPASYEQYF; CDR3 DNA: TGTGCCAGCAGCCAAGATAGTCACTTCCCGGCCTCCTACGAGCAGTACTTC
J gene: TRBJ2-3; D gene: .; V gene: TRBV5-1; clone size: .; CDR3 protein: CASSGPLTGILPTDTQYF; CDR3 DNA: TGCGCCAGCAGCGGGCCTCTTACAGGGATCCTCCCCACAGATACGCAGTATTTT
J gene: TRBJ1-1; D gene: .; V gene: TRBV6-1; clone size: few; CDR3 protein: CASIPRLAFEAFF; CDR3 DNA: TGTGCCAGCATCCCACGATTGGCCTTTGAAGCTTTCTTT
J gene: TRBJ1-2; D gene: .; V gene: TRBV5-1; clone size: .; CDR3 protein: CASSLYPGVHGYTF; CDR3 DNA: TGCGCCAGCAGCCTGTACCCAGGGGTACATGGCTACACCTTC
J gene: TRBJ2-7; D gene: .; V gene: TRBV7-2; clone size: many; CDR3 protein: CASSLGQARYEQYF; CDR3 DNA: TGTGCCAGCAGCTTAGGCCAGGCCCGCTACGAGCAGTACTTC
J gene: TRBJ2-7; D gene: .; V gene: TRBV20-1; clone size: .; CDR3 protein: CSASPSRTYEQYF; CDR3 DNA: TGCAGTGCTAGTCCATCCCGAACCTACGAGCAGTACTTC
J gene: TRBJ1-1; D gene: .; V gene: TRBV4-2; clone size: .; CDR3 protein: CASSQARSKGQGTEAFF; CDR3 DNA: TGTGCCAGCAGCCAAGCAAGGTCGAAGGGGCAGGGCACTGAAGCTTTCTTT
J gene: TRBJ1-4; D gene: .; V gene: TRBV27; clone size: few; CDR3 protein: CASSPRGRGEKLFF; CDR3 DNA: TGTGCCAGCAGTCCCAGGGGCCGGGGTGAAAAACTGTTTTTT